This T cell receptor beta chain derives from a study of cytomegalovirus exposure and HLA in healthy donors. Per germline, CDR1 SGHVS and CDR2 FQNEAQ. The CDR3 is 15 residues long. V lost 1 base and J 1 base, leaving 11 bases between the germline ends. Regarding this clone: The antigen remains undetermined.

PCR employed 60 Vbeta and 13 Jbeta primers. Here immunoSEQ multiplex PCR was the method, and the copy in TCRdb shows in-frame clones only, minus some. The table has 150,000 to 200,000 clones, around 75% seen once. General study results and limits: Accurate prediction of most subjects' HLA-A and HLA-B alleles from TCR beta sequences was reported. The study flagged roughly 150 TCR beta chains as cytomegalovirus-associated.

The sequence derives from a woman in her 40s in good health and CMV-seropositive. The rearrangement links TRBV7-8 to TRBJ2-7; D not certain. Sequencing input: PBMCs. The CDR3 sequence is CASSLEYTLSYEQYF. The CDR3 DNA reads TGTGCCAGCAGCTTAGAGTACACACTATCCTACGAGCAGTACTTC. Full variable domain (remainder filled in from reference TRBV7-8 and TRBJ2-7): GAGVSQSPRYKVAKRGQDVALRCDPISGHVSLFWYQQALGQGPEFLTYFQNEAQLDKSGLPSDRFFAERPEGSVSTLKIQRTQQEDSAVYLCASSLEYTLSYEQYFGPGTRLTVT.